These T cell receptor beta chains were read from a single sample in a study of T cell responses to AZD1222 COVID-19 vaccine. The data were produced by immunoSEQ multiplex PCR, yet TCRdb's version contains in-frame clones alone and is incomplete. The table includes around 80,000 clones, about 82% detected once. This specimen was peripheral blood, taken on day 0 of AZD1222 vaccination. The receptors were gathered from an adult in good health. Each CDR3 is given with its conserved first and last residue. D genes are given only for firm matches. The listing skips clone size in some rows; elsewhere it reads once, few, many or a size class.

TRBV2,.,TRBJ1-1,.,TGTGCCAGCAGTGTGTCGAGGTTGGTGCCCACTGAAGCTTTCTTT,CASSVSRLVPTEAFF
TRBV5-1,.,TRBJ2-2,TRBD1,TGCGCCAGCAGCGCGCTGACAGGGGGCACCGGGGAGCTGTTTTTT,CASSALTGGTGELFF
TRBV3-1/TRBV3-2,.,TRBJ2-3,.,TGTGCCAGCAGCCAAGATATGAGGGGGCAGTATTTT,CASSQDMRGQYF
TRBV10-1,few,TRBJ2-1,.,TGCGCCAGCAGCGGCTTAGGGGGTTGGGATGAGCAGTTCTTC,CASSGLGGWDEQFF
TRBV30,.,TRBJ2-3,.,TGTGCCTGGAGTGTCCCCCACTCGGGGAGCACAGATACGCAGTATTTT,CAWSVPHSGSTDTQYF
TRBV7-8,once,TRBJ1-5,TRBD1,TGTGCCAGCAGCTTAGGGGGGACAGGGGTCGGTCAGCCCCAGCATTTT,CASSLGGTGVGQPQHF
TRBV7-2,.,TRBJ2-1,.,TGTGCCAGCAGCCTCCCTATGTATGAGCAGTTCTTC,CASSLPMYEQFF
TRBV7-9,.,TRBJ1-2,.,TGTGCCAGCAGCTTAGAGGAGGGTACGCACTATGGCTACACCTTC,CASSLEEGTHYGYTF
TRBV18,.,TRBJ1-1,.,TGTGCCAGCTCACCAACGGGGGGAAGGAGGACTGAAGCTTTCTTT,CASSPTGGRRTEAFF
TRBV7-9,.,TRBJ2-1,.,TGTGCCAGCAGCTTAGAACGCGGGGTTTGGGGCTCCTACAATGAGCAGTTCTTC,CASSLERGVWGSYNEQFF
TRBV6-5,.,TRBJ1-5,.,TGTGCTTCTCTCGGGCTCGAGGAAGGGGCCCAGCATTTT,CASLGLEEGAQHF